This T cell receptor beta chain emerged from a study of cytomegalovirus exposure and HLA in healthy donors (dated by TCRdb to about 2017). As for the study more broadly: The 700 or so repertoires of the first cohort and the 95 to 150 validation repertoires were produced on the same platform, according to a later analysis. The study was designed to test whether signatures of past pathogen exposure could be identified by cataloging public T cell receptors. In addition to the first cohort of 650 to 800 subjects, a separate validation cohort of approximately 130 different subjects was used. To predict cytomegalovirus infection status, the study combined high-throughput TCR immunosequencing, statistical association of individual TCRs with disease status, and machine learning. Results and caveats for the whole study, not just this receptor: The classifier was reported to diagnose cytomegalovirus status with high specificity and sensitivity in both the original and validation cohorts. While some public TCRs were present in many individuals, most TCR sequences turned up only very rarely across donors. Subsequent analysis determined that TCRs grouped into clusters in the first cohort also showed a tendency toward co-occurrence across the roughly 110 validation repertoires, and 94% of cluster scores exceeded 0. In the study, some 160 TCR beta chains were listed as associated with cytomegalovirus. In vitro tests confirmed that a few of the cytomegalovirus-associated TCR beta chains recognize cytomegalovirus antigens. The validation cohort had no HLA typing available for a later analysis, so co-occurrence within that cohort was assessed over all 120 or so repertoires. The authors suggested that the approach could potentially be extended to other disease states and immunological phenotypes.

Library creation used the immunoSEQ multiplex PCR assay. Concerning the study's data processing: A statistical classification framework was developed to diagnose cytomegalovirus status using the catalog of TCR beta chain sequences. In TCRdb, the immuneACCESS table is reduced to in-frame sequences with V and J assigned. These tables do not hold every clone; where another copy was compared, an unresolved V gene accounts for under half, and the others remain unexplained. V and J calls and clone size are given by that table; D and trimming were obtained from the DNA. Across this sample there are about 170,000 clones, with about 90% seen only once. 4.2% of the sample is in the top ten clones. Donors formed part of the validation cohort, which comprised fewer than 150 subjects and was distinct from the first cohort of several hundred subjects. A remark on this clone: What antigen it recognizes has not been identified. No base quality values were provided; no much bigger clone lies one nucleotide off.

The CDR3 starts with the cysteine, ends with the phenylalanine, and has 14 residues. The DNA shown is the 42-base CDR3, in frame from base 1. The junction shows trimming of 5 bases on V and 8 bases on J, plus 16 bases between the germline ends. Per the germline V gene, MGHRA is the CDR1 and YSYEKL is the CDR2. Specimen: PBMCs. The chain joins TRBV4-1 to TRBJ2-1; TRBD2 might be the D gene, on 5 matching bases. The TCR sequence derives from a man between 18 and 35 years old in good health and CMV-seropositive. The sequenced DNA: TGCGCCAGCAGCACCGGCCCCGACGGGGATGAGCAGTTCTTC. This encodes CASSTGPDGDEQFF.